These T cell receptor beta chains were read from a single sample in a study of blood T cells in healthy people across ages. TCRdb itself ran the 5' RACE reads through MiXCR, one entry per CDR3 protein. The sample yields about 930,000 distinct CDR3 sequences, approximately 32% seen once. The same sample was also used in a study of T cells of mothers and their children.

Sequenced sample: blood. These receptors were collected from a woman aged 40 to 50 in good health. Each CDR3 is given with its conserved first and last residue. The D gene is left open where the match is weak. Some rows have no size entry. The others give once, few or many, or a class for an expanded clone.

abundance	v_gene	j_gene	d_gene	CDR3aa	CDR3nt
-	TRBV20-1	TRBJ1-3	-	CSASQGPGGSTIYF	TGCAGTGCTAGCCAGGGCCCGGGAGGAAGCACCATATATTTT
-	TRBV5-1	TRBJ1-1	-	CASSFGPNEAFF	TGCGCCAGCAGCTTTGGTCCGAATGAAGCTTTCTTT
-	TRBV7-9	TRBJ2-5	TRBD2	CASSSPLLAGGNQETQYF	TGTGCCAGCAGCTCTCCCTTACTAGCGGGGGGAAATCAAGAGACCCAGTACTTC
-	TRBV7-3	TRBJ1-6	-	CASSLEGQGASPLHF	TGTGCCAGCAGCTTAGAGGGCCAGGGTGCCTCACCCCTCCACTTT
-	TRBV28	TRBJ1-2	-	CASSVGSKRDTF	TGTGCCAGCAGTGTTGGGTCAAAGCGGGACACCTTC
-	TRBV15	TRBJ1-1	-	CATSRDRYRGTEAFF	TGTGCCACCAGCAGAGATCGATATAGAGGCACTGAAGCTTTCTTT
-	TRBV30	TRBJ1-2	-	CAWSVLQGYLGYTF	TGTGCCTGGAGTGTACTGCAGGGGTATCTAGGCTACACCTTC
many	TRBV6-6	TRBJ1-2	-	CASSYSQGFANYGYTF	TGTGCCAGCAGTTACTCGCAGGGGTTTGCTAACTATGGCTACACCTTC
many	TRBV12-3/TRBV12-4	TRBJ1-4	TRBD1	CASSLDRLNEKLFF	TGTGCCAGCAGCCTGGACAGGTTGAATGAAAAACTGTTTTTT
-	TRBV20-1	TRBJ2-7	TRBD2	CSASSTSRSEQYF	TGCAGTGCTAGTTCGACTAGCAGGAGCGAGCAGTACTTC
few	TRBV12-3/TRBV12-4	TRBJ1-1	-	CASKPGPGRTEAFF	TGTGCCAGCAAACCGGGACCGGGGCGGACTGAAGCTTTCTTT
-	TRBV21-1	TRBJ2-5	-	CASSKALDSQETQYF	TGTGCCAGCAGCAAAGCGTTGGACAGCCAAGAGACCCAGTACTTC
many	TRBV4-1	TRBJ2-6	TRBD2	CASSQDPGGDYSGANVLTF	TGCGCCAGCAGCCAAGATCCCGGGGGGGATTACTCTGGGGCCAACGTCCTGACTTTC
-	TRBV6-7	TRBJ2-5	-	CASSYSSAREALEETQYF	TGTGCCAGCAGTTACTCATCTGCCAGGGAAGCCTTAGAGGAGACCCAGTACTTC
many	TRBV11-1	TRBJ2-7	-	CASSLRGYEYEQYF	TGTGCCAGCAGCTTAAGGGGGTACGAATACGAGCAGTACTTC
-	TRBV3-1	TRBJ2-1	-	CASSQVAGHGEQFF	TGTGCCAGCAGCCAAGTAGCAGGGCATGGCGAGCAGTTCTTC
-	TRBV7-2	TRBJ1-1	TRBD1	CASSSGVGQSTEAFF	TGTGCCAGCAGCTCCGGGGTGGGACAGTCGACTGAAGCTTTCTTT
-	TRBV3-1	TRBJ1-2	-	CASSPRGQGGYGYSF	TGTGCCAGCAGCCCAAGGGGCCAGGGAGGCTATGGCTACTCCTTC
few	TRBV5-1	TRBJ1-4	TRBD1	CASSPIKPGQGGEKLFF	TGCGCCAGCAGCCCGATTAAGCCGGGACAGGGGGGTGAAAAACTGTTTTTT
-	TRBV9	TRBJ2-3	-	CASSVEGTSTDTQYF	TGTGCCAGCAGCGTAGAAGGGACAAGCACAGATACGCAGTATTTT
few	TRBV28	TRBJ2-4	-	CASSSLGGNIAKNIQYF	TGTGCCAGCAGTTCCCTTGGGGGGAACATAGCCAAAAACATTCAGTACTTC
few	TRBV6-2/TRBV6-3	TRBJ2-7	-	CASSYSESDSSYEQYF	TGTGCCAGCAGTTACTCGGAAAGCGACAGCTCCTACGAGCAGTACTTC